A single sample gave rise to the 15 T cell receptor beta chains below, sequenced in a study of OX40 agonist ivuxolimab in advanced cancers. Using immunoSEQ multiplex PCR, the repertoire was profiled, and TCRdb retains in-frame clones only, with some absent. The profile shows about 83,000 clones, roughly nine tenths of them singletons. The specimen comprised CD4+ or CD8+ T cells sorted from blood, sampled in a trial of the OX40 agonist ivuxolimab. The source of these receptors is an adult with an advanced solid tumor such as melanoma, head and neck, liver or kidney cancer.

The rearrangement joins TRBV5-6 to TRBJ1-2; 7 bases are shared with TRBD1. V gave up 2 bases and J gave up 12 bases; unmatched junction bases: 19. CDR1 is SGHDT and CDR2 is YYEEEE in the germline V gene. The CDR3 loop spans 16 amino acids. The CDR3 DNA is TGTGCCAGCAGCTTCCCCTTCGTTGACAGGGTCAGTGGTAACACCTTC. It translates to CASSFPFVDRVSGNTF.

This clone was found once. The chain recombines TRBV4-3 with TRBJ2-3; D gene ambiguous. Germline V gene sequence: CDR1 LGHNA, CDR2 YSLEER. V lost 0 bases, J lost 9 bases, and 4 bases lay in between. The CDR3 has 11 amino acids. The CDR3 nucleotides read TGCGCCAGCAGCCAAGATTTCACGCAGTATTTT. Protein sequence: CASSQDFTQYF.

This clone showed up just once. CDR3 residues: CASSPGGLDTQYF. The CDR3 bases are TGTGCCAGCAGCCCTGGGGGCTTAGATACGCAGTATTTT. This sequence joins TRBV25-1 and TRBJ2-3, with D possibly matching TRBD1 (6 bases). Germline CDR1 MGHDK, CDR2 SYGVNS. V lost 6 bases to trimming and J lost 5 bases, with 12 bases between them. This CDR3 spans 13 amino acids.

The rearrangement links TRBV27 to TRBJ2-7; perhaps TRBD2 as D (5 bases). The CDR3 is 15 amino acids. V was trimmed by 0 bases and J by 6 bases, leaving 15 bases between them. Germline-derived CDR1 and CDR2 are MNHEY and SMNVEV (reference sequence). CDR3 nucleotides: TGTGCCAGCAGTTTATCGGTGGACTCCTCTGGCGAGCAGTACTTC. Its translation: CASSLSVDSSGEQYF.

The rearrangement uses TRBV6-5 and TRBJ1-2, with a tentative D call TRBD1 (5 bases). The V and J ends lost 5 bases and 8 bases respectively, with 21 bases between them. CDR1 is MNHEY, CDR2 SVGAGI, per germline. This CDR3 spans 15 amino acids. The DNA of the CDR3 is TGTGCCAGCAGTCCTCAAAAAGCGGGGACGTGGGGCTACACCTTC. Amino acids: CASSPQKAGTWGYTF.

The chain employs TRBV5-3 and TRBJ1-1; no firm D call. TRBV5-3 is marked as an open reading frame, function uncertain. V dropped 9 bases and J dropped 4 bases, with 13 bases sitting between them. The CDR3 extends over 12 amino acids. CDR3 sequence (DNA): TGTGCCATCCCCAGGATGTGCACTGAAGCTTTCTTT. This codes for CAIPRMCTEAFF.

This chain's CDR3 is CASSSRTGGTDTQYF. The CDR3 nucleotides are TGTGCCAGCAGCTCTCGGACAGGGGGCACAGATACGCAGTATTTT. V is TRBV5-4 and J is TRBJ2-3; 9 bases line up with TRBD1. The germline V gene has CDR1 SGHNT and CDR2 YYREEE (reference sequence). V was pared by 3 bases and J by 1 base, with 3 bases of the junction left unmatched. CDR3 length: 15 residues.

Details on this clone: The sample contains more than one DNA sequence encoding this CDR3. V is TRBV6-5 and J is TRBJ1-1, with no clear D. The V end was cut by 0 bases, the J end by 0 bases, with 5 bases between. The CDR3 length is 14 residues. CDR1 and CDR2 from the germline V gene are MNHEY and SVGAGI. The CDR3 spells CASSYSSLNTEAFF. CDR3 nucleotide sequence: TGTGCCAGCAGTTACTCGTCGTTGAACACTGAAGCTTTCTTT.

V and J are TRBV28 and TRBJ1-5; the D is unclear. V was clipped by 4 bases and J by 5 bases, with 3 bases between them. CDR3 length: 11 amino acids. The V gene's germline CDR1 is MDHEN and CDR2 SYDVKM. CDR3 amino acids: CASSSHQPQHF. CDR3 nucleotide sequence: TGTGCCAGCAGTTCCCATCAGCCCCAGCATTTT.

The chain carries TRBV6-5 and TRBJ1-1; D ambiguous. This CDR3 spans 13 amino acids. Looked up from germline, CDR1 is MNHEY and CDR2 is SVGAGI. V lost 5 bases and J 0 bases, leaving 7 bases between the germline ends. CDR3 sequence: CASSATLNTEAFF. Written as DNA, the CDR3 is TGTGCCAGCAGTGCGACACTGAACACTGAAGCTTTCTTT.

This chain uses TRBV5-4 with TRBJ1-1; D is perhaps TRBD1 (6 bases). The CDR3 runs 11 residues. CDR1 and CDR2 from the germline V gene are SGHNT and YYREEE (reference sequence). The CDR3 coding sequence is TGTGTTACAGGGCGTAACACTGAAGCTTTCTTT. Its protein is CVTGRNTEAFF.

The J gene is TRBJ1-5, the V gene TRBV27, with D uncertain. The CDR3 consists of 14 residues. The germline V gene has CDR1 MNHEY and CDR2 SMNVEV (reference sequence). Between the trimmed V and J ends, which lost 3 bases and 6 bases, there was a span of 12 bases. CDR3 amino acids: CASSLAGGSQPQHF. The CDR3 DNA follows: TGTGCCAGCAGTTTGGCTGGTGGGAGTCAGCCCCAGCATTTT.

The V gene is TRBV27, the J gene TRBJ2-1; TRBD2 matches 11 bases. The germline gives CDR1 MNHEY, CDR2 SMNVEV (reference sequence). Unmatched junction bases numbered 10, after V lost 6 bases and J lost 0 bases. CDR3 length: 18 amino acids. CDR3 residues: CASRSGTSGYRSYNEQFF. As DNA, the CDR3 is TGTGCCAGCAGATCCGGGACTAGCGGATACCGCTCCTACAATGAGCAGTTCTTC.

The V and J genes are TRBV4-1 and TRBJ2-1; 12 nucleotides line up with TRBD2. Germline V CDR1 and CDR2: MGHRA, YSYEKL. There are 18 residues in the CDR3. The ends lost 1 base at V and 5 bases at J; junction bases unmatched: 9. The CDR3 sequence is CASSQGLAGGWGDNEQFF. CDR3 coding DNA: TGCGCCAGCAGCCAAGGGCTAGCGGGAGGGTGGGGGGACAATGAGCAGTTCTTC.

The chain recombines TRBV2 with TRBJ1-1; no reliable D call. The CDR3 length is 11 residues. V lost 9 bases to trimming and J lost 8 bases, with 13 bases between them. CDR1 is SNHLY and CDR2 is FYNNEI in the germline V gene. CDR3 in amino acids: CASKWGAEAFF. CDR3 coding DNA: TGTGCCAGTAAGTGGGGTGCCGAAGCTTTCTTT.